Presented here are 10 T cell receptor beta chains from one specimen sequenced in a study of T cell repertoires in cytomegalovirus infection. Their cognate antigens are unknown. TCRdb reprocessed the reads with MiXCR, giving one entry per CDR3 protein. The repertoire includes hundreds of thousands of distinct CDR3 sequences, approximately 31% of them detected once, and around 15% sits in the top ten. The material was cultured CD8+ T cells from PBMCs, obtained from culture after CMV antigen stimulation. Source of these receptors: a human donor in good health (CMV status not recorded). Some clones in this sample may be carry-over from other donors' samples.

V is TRBV6-2 or TRBV6-3 and J is TRBJ2-3; maybe TRBD2 (6 bases). CDR3 size: 16 residues. The V gene's germline CDR1 is MNHEY and CDR2 SVGEGT. With 6 bases removed from V and 2 bases from J, the gap between germline ends came to 18 bases. CDR3 region: CASSRRGPDYTDTQYF. The CDR3 coding sequence is TGTGCCAGCAGCCGTCGAGGGCCGGACTACACAGATACGCAGTATTTT.

This chain connects TRBV19 to TRBJ2-1, with 7 bases that match TRBD1. CDR3 length: 10 residues. V was pared by 9 bases and J by 15 bases, with 8 bases of the junction left unmatched. Germline CDR1 and CDR2: LNHDA and SQIVND (reference sequence). The CDR3 loop reads CARGGTGRFF. The CDR3 DNA is TGTGCCAGAGGGGGCACGGGTAGGTTCTTC.

This clonotype was seen only a few times. The chain couples TRBV28 to TRBJ1-1; D gene unclear. CDR3 length: 11 residues. The V gene lost 5 bases and the J gene lost 7 bases, with 8 bases spanning the gap. Per the germline V gene, CDR1 is MDHEN and CDR2 is SYDVKM. The chain's CDR3 is CASSDGIEAFF. CDR3 nucleotide sequence: TGTGCCAGCAGTGATGGTATTGAAGCTTTCTTT. Looking up the rest from reference TRBV28 and TRBJ1-1 gives the full variable domain: DVKVTQSSRYLVKRTGEKVFLECVQDMDHENMFWYRQDPGLGLRLIYFSYDVKMKEKGDIPEGYSVSREKKERFSLILESASTNQTSMYLCASSDGIEAFFGQGTRLTVV.

This rearrangement joins TRBV6-1 to TRBJ1-1; D is undetermined. CDR1 MNHNS and CDR2 SASEGT come from the germline V gene. The CDR3 sequence is 13 residues long. Trimming took off 6 bases at V and 6 bases at J, with 14 bases between the two ends. The CDR3 DNA reads TGTGCCAGCAGGAGATTAAGGGCAGCTGAAGCTTTCTTT. Translated: CASRRLRAAEAFF.

In its sample, this clonotype was seen a few times. V is TRBV19 and J is TRBJ2-1, with 8 bases that match TRBD1. CDR1 LNHDA and CDR2 SQIVND come from the germline V gene (reference sequence). This CDR3 has 14 residues. V lost 4 bases to trimming and J lost 7 bases; unmatched junction nucleotides: 6. CDR3 DNA sequence: TGTGCCAGTAGTAATCAGGGGGCGAGGAATGAGCAGTTCTTC. Translation: CASSNQGARNEQFF.

This clonotype was detected only a few times. The gene calls are TRBV7-9 and TRBJ2-1; D call uncertain. In germline, CDR1 is SEHNR, CDR2 FQNEAQ (reference sequence). The CDR3 contains 15 residues. V was clipped by 3 bases and J by 2 bases, with 11 bases between them. The CDR3, as DNA: TGTGCCAGCAGCTTTTCGAGACCCACCTACAATGAGCAGTTCTTC. Encoded protein: CASSFSRPTYNEQFF.

The V and J genes are TRBV29-1 and TRBJ2-5, with 10 bases aligning to TRBD2. Germline assignment: CDR1 SQVTM and CDR2 ANQGSEA. The CDR3 totals 13 residues. Trimming cost V 3 bases and J 6 bases; bases outside gene matches: 4. The CDR3 DNA follows: TGCAGCGTTGACCCTAGCGGGGGAAAGACCCAGTACTTC. The encoded protein is CSVDPSGGKTQYF.

This clonotype was picked up a small number of times. The CDR3 DNA is TGTGCCAGCAGCACCGGGGACAGGTTCCATGAGCAGTTCTTC. This codes for CASSTGDRFHEQFF. The chain recombines TRBV6-5 with TRBJ2-1, with 8 bases fitting TRBD1. This CDR3 has 14 residues. Unmatched junction bases numbered 9, after V lost 6 bases and J lost 8 bases. The germline gives CDR1 MNHEY, CDR2 SVGAGI.

This clonotype was recorded a few times. The rearrangement links TRBV7-8 to TRBJ2-7, with D perhaps given as TRBD1 or TRBD2 (5 bases each). Per germline, CDR1 SGHVS and CDR2 FQNEAQ. The CDR3 extends over 11 amino acids. The ends were cut back, 8 bases at V and 3 bases at J, with 8 bases in the middle. CDR3 DNA: TGTGCCAGCCTTGGGGGCTACGAGCAGTACTTC. Translating it yields CASLGGYEQYF.

The chain's CDR3 is CASSRTVTYEQYF. Here the CDR3 DNA reads TGTGCCAGCAGTCGGACTGTTACCTACGAGCAGTACTTC. This rearrangement joins TRBV12-3 or TRBV12-4 to TRBJ2-7, with TRBD2 as a possible D gene (5 bases). The V gene lost 5 bases and the J gene lost 2 bases, with 10 bases spanning the gap. The length of the CDR3 is 13 residues.